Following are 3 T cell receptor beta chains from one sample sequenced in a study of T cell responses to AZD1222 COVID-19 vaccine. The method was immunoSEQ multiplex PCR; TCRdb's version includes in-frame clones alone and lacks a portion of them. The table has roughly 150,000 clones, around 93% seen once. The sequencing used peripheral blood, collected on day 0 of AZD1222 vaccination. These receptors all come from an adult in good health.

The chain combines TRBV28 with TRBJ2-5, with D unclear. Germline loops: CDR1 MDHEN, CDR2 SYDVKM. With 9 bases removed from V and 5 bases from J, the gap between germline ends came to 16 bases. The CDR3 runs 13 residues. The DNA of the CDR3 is TGTGCCAGTATCAAATTGGATGGTGAGACCCAGTACTTC. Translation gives CASIKLDGETQYF.

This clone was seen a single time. CDR3 protein: CASTNRGRTGELFF. CDR3 coding DNA: TGTGCCAGCACCAATCGGGGGAGGACCGGGGAGCTGTTTTTT. The rearrangement uses TRBV6-5 and TRBJ2-2, with D possibly matching TRBD2 (6 bases). The V end lost 7 bases, the J end lost 5 bases, and 14 bases lay between the germline ends. The length of the CDR3 is 14 residues. Germline loops: CDR1 MNHEY, CDR2 SVGAGI.

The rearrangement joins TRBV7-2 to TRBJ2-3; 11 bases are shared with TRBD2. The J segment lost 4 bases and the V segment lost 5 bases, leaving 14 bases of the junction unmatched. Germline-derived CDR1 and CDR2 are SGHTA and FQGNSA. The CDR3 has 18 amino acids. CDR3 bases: TGTGCCAGCAGCGGCCAACTAGCGGGGGCGACAGGGGCAGATACGCAGTATTTT. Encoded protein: CASSGQLAGATGADTQYF.